This paragraph covers one T cell receptor (beta chain) sequence. What it binds is unknown. The CDR3 has 12 residues. V dropped 7 bases and J dropped 5; count of bases not matched to a gene: 5. Germline V CDR1 and CDR2: SQVTM, ANQGSEA. Isolated RNA was reverse transcribed in full, so expressed TCRB transcripts were sequenced. Assay: immunoSEQ multiplex PCR; the TCRdb copy retains only in-frame clones and omits some. Of approximately 170,000 clones listed, roughly 59% are singletons. The data were taken from a study of beta chain features in type 1 diabetes. Looking at the study overall: Researchers looked at about 110 million sorted cells across all samples. Study findings and constraints: Moderate yet significant TCRB CDR3 shortening was seen in Type 1 diabetes patients in all four CD4+ subsets.

Sorting based on CD45RO/CCR7/CD25/CD127/CD95/CD27 separated CD4+ naive, central memory, regulatory and stem cell-like memory cells. Purity of each sorted population was above 95%. This clonotype was sampled from a man aged 25 to 40 with type 1 diabetes. Sequenced material: naive CD4+ T cells from blood. The rearrangement links TRBV29-1 to TRBJ2-5; 9 bases map to TRBD1. The CDR3 DNA reads as TGCAGCGCGGACAGGGGTGGTGAGACCCAGTACTTC. This sequence encodes CSADRGGETQYF.